The rows below give T cell receptor beta chains drawn from one sample of a study of T cells after yellow fever vaccination. MiXCR, run by TCRdb on the 5' RACE reads, gives a single entry per CDR3 protein. The table records 150,000 to 200,000 distinct CDR3 sequences, roughly 9% of them present only once. The sequences come from CD8+ T cells sorted from PBMCs, collected 45 days after the yellow fever booster vaccination. The receptors come from a man aged 18 to 30 who received the YFV17D yellow fever vaccine. CDR3s include the opening cysteine and the closing phenylalanine or tryptophan. Each record gives: J gene, V gene, CDR3 protein.

TRBJ2-3	TRBV18	CASSPPQGAGTDTQYF
TRBJ2-1	TRBV4-2	CASSQDDRAGAYNEQFF
TRBJ2-7	TRBV30	CAWSDRTTKSYEQYF
TRBJ2-5	TRBV9	CASSPGPSGRKETQYF
TRBJ2-3	TRBV27	CASRLAGGPDTQYF
TRBJ1-3	TRBV4-1	CASSQEGSGNTIYF
TRBJ2-1	TRBV7-6	CASSDPTSVDEQFF
TRBJ1-3	TRBV29-1	CSVWGVSGNTIYF
TRBJ2-7	TRBV9	CASSVGNSFSYEQYF
TRBJ2-7	TRBV11-2	CASSLVLVLSPYEQYF
TRBJ1-1	TRBV7-8	CASSLGPTGLTEAFF
TRBJ2-1	TRBV6-1	CASSGSREEGDEQFF
TRBJ2-1	TRBV9	CASSDGLEIYNEQFF
TRBJ1-1	TRBV5-1	CASSPGGFTEAFF
TRBJ2-7	TRBV5-1	CASSLGDLSYEQYF
TRBJ2-5	TRBV6-5	CASSYSFASGVETQYF
TRBJ2-7	TRBV4-2	CASSHEKLGFYEQYF
TRBJ2-3	TRBV6-2/TRBV6-3	CASSYEDSFTDTQYF
TRBJ1-4	TRBV2	CASGMVYEKLFF
TRBJ1-4	TRBV5-6	CASSTDLQGEKLFF
TRBJ2-5	TRBV6-2/TRBV6-3	CASNPGTSGLQETQYF
TRBJ2-7	TRBV10-3	CAISESTTYEQYF
TRBJ1-2	TRBV29-1	CSVGIGDTRNYGYTF
TRBJ1-1	TRBV6-6	CASSYWDRAERAFF
TRBJ2-1	TRBV6-4	CASSESGGARDEQFF
TRBJ1-5	TRBV6-1	CASSERTGGRSNQPQHF
TRBJ1-5	TRBV6-6	CASSYTGLVGNQPQHF
TRBJ2-7	TRBV6-2/TRBV6-3	CASGFSYEQYF
TRBJ2-5	TRBV2	CASVPGHLQETQYF
TRBJ1-6	TRBV7-9	CASSLEYSPLHF
TRBJ2-5	TRBV5-4	CASSLASGGLTETQYF
TRBJ1-1	TRBV11-2	CASSYRQRNTEAFF
TRBJ2-1	TRBV24-1	CATSPRGGGYNEQFF
TRBJ2-2	TRBV10-2	CATDGGAAGELFF
TRBJ1-1	TRBV12-5	CASGLGVRGGLNTEAFF
TRBJ1-2	TRBV6-2/TRBV6-3	CASSYTLRSTGNYGYTF
TRBJ2-1	TRBV9	CASSAGDSSYNEQFF
TRBJ2-2	TRBV20-1	CSARGLAVGELFF
TRBJ2-5	TRBV11-2	CASSFLIEETQYF
TRBJ2-5	TRBV6-2/TRBV6-3	CASSYPVQETQYF
TRBJ2-1	TRBV15	CATSTGSGNEQFF
TRBJ2-1	TRBV2	CASNPDRTKRSSYNEQFF
TRBJ1-3	TRBV7-8	CASSQVARRSGNTIYF
TRBJ2-7	TRBV2	CASKGSRSYEQYF
TRBJ2-3	TRBV28	CASSSMGFTDTQYF
TRBJ2-2	TRBV7-6	CASSTTYYGELFF
TRBJ1-1	TRBV6-5	CASRISPGTGTEAFF
TRBJ2-3	TRBV7-6	CASSLLGGDTSTDTQYF
TRBJ2-3	TRBV7-3	CASSLKSVGYTQYF
TRBJ1-2	TRBV4-1	CASSQVQGQLLHGYTF
TRBJ1-2	TRBV20-1	CSARAGGDRGALSYGYTF
TRBJ2-3	TRBV7-9	CASSFSGGADTQYF
TRBJ2-3	TRBV6-4	CASSGDATDTQYF
TRBJ2-1	TRBV4-3	CASSQPGQGTNEQFF
TRBJ1-3	TRBV12-3/TRBV12-4	CASSSIGGLSGNTIYF